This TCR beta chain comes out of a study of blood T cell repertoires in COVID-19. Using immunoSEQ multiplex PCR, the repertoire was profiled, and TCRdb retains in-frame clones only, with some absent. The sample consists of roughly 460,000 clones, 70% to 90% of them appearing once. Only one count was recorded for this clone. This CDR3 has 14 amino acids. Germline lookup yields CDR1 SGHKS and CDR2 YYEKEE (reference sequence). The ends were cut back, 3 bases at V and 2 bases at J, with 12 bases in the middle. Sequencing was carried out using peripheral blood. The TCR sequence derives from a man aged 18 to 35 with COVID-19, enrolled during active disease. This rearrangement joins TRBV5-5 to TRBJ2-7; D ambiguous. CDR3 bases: TGTGCCAGCAGCTCCTTCGGAACTACCTACGAGCAGTACTTC. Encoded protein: CASSSFGTTYEQYF. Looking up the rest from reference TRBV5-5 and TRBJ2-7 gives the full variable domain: DAGVTQSPTHLIKTRGQQVTLRCSPISGHKSVSWYQQVLGQGPQFIFQYYEKEERGRGNFPDRFSARQFPNYSSELNVNALLLGDSALYLCASSSFGTTYEQYFGPGTRLTVT.